This TCR beta chain was observed in a study of human T cells and chemical hapten exposure. Stated time point: pre-sensitization, week 0. Treatment of the sample: therapeutic diphenylcyclopropenone sensitization with weekly scalp DPC. Per germline, CDR1 SGHVS and CDR2 FNYEAQ. The CDR3 runs 15 residues. V was shortened by 1 base and J by 3 bases, with 12 bases between the two germline ends. Regarding the study as a whole: In comparison with controls, expanded TCRs gave rise to a significantly larger number of large CDR3 similarity clusters.

MiXCR, applied by TCRdb to the RACE reads, yields one record per CDR3 protein. The table has about 120,000 distinct CDR3 sequences, approximately 13% seen once. This clonotype was counted a few times. Its antigen is as yet unknown. The chain employs TRBV7-6 and TRBJ1-1, with a weak D call TRBD1 (5 bases). The receptor was derived from a woman aged 18-35 years with alopecia areata. Some clones in this sample may be carry-over from other donors' samples. This sample comprised whole blood, obtained in connection with sensitization to the hapten diphenylcyclopropenone (DPC). The CDR3 is CASSLVGGTDTEAFF. The CDR3 DNA reads as TGTGCCAGCAGCTTAGTGGGGGGAACGGACACTGAAGCTTTCTTT.